This TCR beta chain is from a study of blood T cell repertoires in COVID-19 (dated by TCRdb to 2020 to 2021). With regard to the full study: Samples from collaborators originated in the United States, Italy and Spain and spanned both the acute and convalescent phases of COVID-19. The prospective study material was composed of cDNA or gDNA derived from T cells, B-cell-depleted T cells, or PBMCs. Subjects who had been exposed to COVID-19, were actively infected with it, or had recovered from it provided the deeply sampled blood TCRbeta repertoires that made up the dataset. Where HLA class I and class II types were available, the types were taken from metadata supplied by the sample provider, not from assay-based typing. The sample metadata nearly always contained a de-identified subject ID, COVID-19 status, age in years and sex. The repertoires were released in a freely available public database intended as a resource for research on the immune response to SARS-CoV-2. The samples were drawn from two sources: the first 160 participants of the ongoing ImmuneRACE study, and 950 to 1,500 subjects contributed by 6 global collaborators. Here is what the overall study found, with its caveats: Clinical and demographic metadata were provided uncurated, with the amount varying by source and participant.

Whole blood was collected in K2EDTA tubes by collaborating institutions according to the institutions' own protocols. For TCRbeta analysis, collaborators shipped samples as frozen whole blood, isolated PBMCs, or DNA extracted from either of those sample types. Of note for this clone: What antigen it recognizes has not been identified. Base qualities are not recorded, but no much larger clone differs from it by a single base.

The cysteine opens and the phenylalanine closes a CDR3 of 13 amino acids. The CDR3 DNA has 39 bases and is translated from base 1. V is pared back by 2 bases and J by 3 bases, with 4 bases lying between the germline termini. TCRbeta CDR3 regions were amplified from genomic DNA using the immunoSEQ Assay, a bias-controlled multiplex PCR. For the original study's pipeline: The number of nucleated cells in each sample was estimated from the amplification of reference gene primers within the assay. To quantify the absolute abundance of each unique TCRbeta CDR3 rearrangement, sequence reads were collapsed and filtered. For each sample, productive Simpson clonality was calculated as the square root of Simpson's diversity index over productive rearrangements. Entries here come from immuneACCESS through TCRdb and include only in-frame sequences with V and J called. Some clones fail to appear in such tables; in the studies checked, an unresolved V gene covers under half of the shortfall, and the cause of the remainder is unknown. V, J and clone size are those of that table, while D and trimming were read from the DNA. Counted in this sample were roughly 230,000 clones; around 83% of them appeared once. The top ten clones comprise around 7% of the sample.

This receptor was taken from a woman in her fifties or sixties with acute or convalescent COVID-19. Source material: peripheral blood. Here the chain combines TRBV12-3 or TRBV12-4 and TRBJ2-2, with no confident D gene call. The DNA sequence reads TGTGCCAGCAGTTTATACTACACCGGGGAGCTGTTTTTT. Its coded protein is CASSLYYTGELFF.